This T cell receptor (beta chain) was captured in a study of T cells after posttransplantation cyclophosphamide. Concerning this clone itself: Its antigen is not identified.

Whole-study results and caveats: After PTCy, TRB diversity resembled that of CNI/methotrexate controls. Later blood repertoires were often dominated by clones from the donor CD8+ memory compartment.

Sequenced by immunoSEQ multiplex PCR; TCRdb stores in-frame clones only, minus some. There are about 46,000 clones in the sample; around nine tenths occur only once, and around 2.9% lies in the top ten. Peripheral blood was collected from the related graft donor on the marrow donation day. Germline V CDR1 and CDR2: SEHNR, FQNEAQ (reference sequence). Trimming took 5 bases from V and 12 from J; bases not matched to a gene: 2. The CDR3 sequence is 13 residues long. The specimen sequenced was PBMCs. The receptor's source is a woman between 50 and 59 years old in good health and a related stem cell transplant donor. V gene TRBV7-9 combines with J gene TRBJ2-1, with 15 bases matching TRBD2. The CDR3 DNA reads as TGTGCCAGCAGCCAGGGACTAGCGGGGGGGCAGTTCTTC. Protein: CASSQGLAGGQFF.